This T cell receptor beta chain is drawn from a study of T cell repertoires in cytomegalovirus infection. The germline V gene encodes CDR1 SNHLY and CDR2 FYNNEI. V gave up 6 bases and J gave up 2 bases, with 14 bases separating them. This CDR3 is 14 amino acids long. Concerning this clonotype: The antigen is not known.

TCRdb fed the reads into MiXCR, producing one record per CDR3 protein. This sample has roughly 700,000 distinct CDR3 sequences, with roughly 30% found just once. The TCR originated in a human donor in good health (CMV status not recorded). Some clones in this sample may be carry-over from other donors' samples. V gene TRBV2 combines with J gene TRBJ2-7; D perhaps matches TRBD2 (6 bases). This sample comprised cultured PBMCs, obtained from culture after CMV antigen stimulation. CDR3 in DNA: TGTGCCAGCAGGTCCGGAGGGAAAACCTACGAGCAGTACTTC. It specifies CASRSGGKTYEQYF.